Sequencing of this T cell receptor beta chain was carried out in a study of technical replicates of blood from several donors. From germline, CDR1 is SGHVS and CDR2 FQNEAQ. The CDR3 has 17 residues. Trimming took 8 bases from V and 1 from J; bases not matched to a gene: 15. Libraries were prepared by immunoSEQ multiplex PCR; TCRdb keeps only in-frame clonotypes and omits some of them. The data hold about 100,000 clones, with 90% to 97% observed a single time. Material: T cells isolated from PBMCs. The TCR originated in a human donor in good health. The rearrangement joins TRBV7-8 to TRBJ2-5, with 8 bases matching TRBD2. CDR3 in amino acids: CASLPGPASGLQETQYF. The DNA of the CDR3 is TGTGCCAGCCTCCCTGGACCCGCTAGCGGGCTCCAAGAGACCCAGTACTTC. The whole variable domain, remainder taken from reference TRBV7-8 and TRBJ2-5, is GAGVSQSPRYKVAKRGQDVALRCDPISGHVSLFWYQQALGQGPEFLTYFQNEAQLDKSGLPSDRFFAERPEGSVSTLKIQRTQQEDSAVYLCASLPGPASGLQETQYFGPGTRLLVL.